This paragraph covers one T cell receptor beta chain sequence. The method was immunoSEQ multiplex PCR; TCRdb's version includes in-frame clones alone and lacks a portion of them. Among over 200,000 clones listed, 80% to 95% were seen once. This sample is drawn from a study of blood T cell repertoires in COVID-19. J was trimmed by 4 bases and V by 5 bases; bases with no gene match: 4. Germline V gene data show CDR1 as MRHNA and CDR2 as SNTAGT. The CDR3 consists of 15 residues. V is TRBV6-4 and J is TRBJ2-1, with TRBD2 identical over 11 bases. Sequencing was carried out using peripheral blood. The origin of this receptor is a man in his 60s with COVID-19, enrolled during active disease. This CDR3 reads CASSQIAGGYNEQFF. The CDR3, as DNA: TGTGCCAGCAGTCAGATAGCGGGGGGGTACAATGAGCAGTTCTTC.